This TCR beta chain was captured by sequencing in a study of blood T cells in healthy people across ages. Extraction yielded at least 6 micrograms of total RNA per sample. PCR was performed a second time for 7 to 11 cycles using a sample-barcoded 5' primer and a J-beta primer mix. Each sample yielded at least 3 million CDR3-containing paired-end reads. TCRdb called the 5' RACE reads again in MiXCR, with one record for every CDR3 protein. Of about 1,800,000 distinct CDR3 sequences in the sample, approximately 28% were seen once. The germline CDR1 and CDR2 sequences are DFQATT and SNEGSKA (reference sequence). V was pared by 4 bases and J by 7 bases, with 11 bases of the junction left unmatched. The CDR3 runs to 14 residues.

The chain combines TRBV20-1 with TRBJ1-1; 8 bases map to TRBD1. The TCR originated in a woman between 25 and 40 years old in good health. Specimen: blood. This CDR3 reads CSATHLGTGLEAFF. The CDR3 DNA reads TGCAGTGCTACCCACCTGGGGACAGGTCTTGAAGCTTTCTTT.